This T cell receptor beta chain was retrieved from a study of blood T cell repertoires in COVID-19 (dated by TCRdb to 2018 to 2020). About the investigation overall: Collaborator samples came from the United States, Italy and Spain and covered acute and convalescent phases of COVID-19. Deeply sampled blood TCRbeta repertoires from subjects exposed to, actively infected with, or recovered from COVID-19 were included in the dataset. The repertoires were released in a freely available public database meant as a resource for research on the immune response to SARS-CoV-2. The samples were drawn from the first 160 participants of the ongoing ImmuneRACE study and from 1,254 subjects provided by 6 global collaborators. Where available, HLA class I and class II types were taken from metadata supplied by the sample provider and were not determined by assay-based typing. The sample metadata nearly always contained a de-identified subject ID, COVID-19 status, age in years and sex. The prospective study material was composed of cDNA or gDNA derived from T cells, B-cell-depleted T cells, or PBMCs. Points the paper makes about the study in general: The quantity of clinical and demographic metadata differed by source and by participant and was supplied without curation.

The CDR3 has 15 amino acids, counting the end cysteine and phenylalanine. The CDR3 DNA has 45 bases and is translated from base 1. Collaborating institutions collected whole blood in K2EDTA tubes following their own protocols. For TCRbeta analysis, collaborator samples were shipped as frozen whole blood, as isolated PBMCs, or as DNA extracted from either sample type. TCRbeta CDR3 regions were amplified from genomic DNA using the immunoSEQ Assay, a bias-controlled multiplex PCR. The source study handled its data this way. Nucleated cell counts per sample were estimated from amplification of reference gene primers within the assay. Sequence reads were collapsed and filtered to measure the absolute abundance of every unique TCRbeta CDR3 rearrangement. For each sample, productive Simpson clonality was calculated by taking the square root of Simpson's diversity index across productive rearrangements. TCRdb limited this immuneACCESS table to in-frame rearrangements with V and J called. A share of clones is missing; checked studies link under half to unresolved V genes, and the rest is unexplained. Clonal size and the V and J genes are those of that table, whereas D and trimming came from the DNA. In all, the sample holds 160,000 or so clones, and 81% of those were seen once. The ten largest account for around 9.9% of the sample.

Concerning this clone itself: It lacks a known antigen. No much larger clone is present one base from it, and per-base qualities are unavailable.

This receptor was taken from a human donor in a cohort sampled during active COVID-19. The sequencing input was peripheral blood. Rearrangement joined TRBV12-2 to TRBJ1-5. TRBV12-2 is noted as a pseudogene. The CDR3 here reads CASRPSGGGNQPQHF. The nucleotide sequence is TGTGCAAGTCGCCCTAGCGGGGGGGGGAATCAGCCCCAGCATTTT.